The rows below give T cell receptor beta chains drawn from one sample of a study of Ad26.COV2.S vaccination and SARS-CoV-2 variants. Data came from immunoSEQ multiplex PCR; TCRdb stores just in-frame clones and leaves some out. The table includes hundreds of thousands of clones, roughly 84% detected once. This sample comprised peripheral blood, obtained in a trial of Ad26.COV2.S vaccine versus placebo. Receptors were obtained from a person between 18 and 60 years old who received the Ad26.COV2.S COVID-19 vaccine or a placebo. The CDR3 runs from the conserved cysteine through the conserved F or W.

v_gene	j_gene	CDR3aa
TRBV3-1/TRBV3-2	TRBJ1-1	CASSQFGTEAFF
TRBV6-2/TRBV6-3	TRBJ2-2	CASSNRIPGAGGELFF
TRBV3-1/TRBV3-2	TRBJ2-6	CASSQSYGGASGANVLTF
TRBV6-5	TRBJ1-1	CASSYSDRGTEAFF
TRBV5-5	TRBJ2-7	CASSPGVGAAYEQYF
TRBV30	TRBJ1-2	CAWANSGTGAYGYTF
TRBV5-1	TRBJ2-5	CASSPRDPEETQYF
TRBV5-1	TRBJ2-4	CASSLTGTEGNIQYF
TRBV11-3	TRBJ1-1	CASTFATQEAEAFF
TRBV12-3/TRBV12-4	TRBJ1-2	CASSRQGASGYTF
TRBV18	TRBJ1-6	CASSPWGAYNSPLHF
TRBV20-1	TRBJ1-1	CSASPNTEAFF
TRBV10-3	TRBJ2-1	CAISESTRNEQFF
TRBV5-4	TRBJ2-7	CASSIPTSGGLYEQYF
TRBV30	TRBJ1-1	CAWSVRDGTFAFF
TRBV19	TRBJ2-4	CASSIDKWGIENIQYF
TRBV29-1	TRBJ2-7	CSVEDGQGSYEQYF
TRBV12-5	TRBJ1-3	CASGAGQAINTIYF
TRBV11-3	TRBJ2-1	CASSQRGQAYNEQFF
TRBV7-9	TRBJ1-6	CASSHPTGTGVSPLHF
TRBV19	TRBJ1-1	CASSRAREAFF
TRBV15	TRBJ2-1	CATRVSGGGTLGEQFF
TRBV5-6	TRBJ2-7	CASSLLAGGPYEQYF
TRBV3-1/TRBV3-2	TRBJ1-2	CASGAGYGYTF
TRBV20-1	TRBJ2-7	CSAKGGYQQYF
TRBV29-1	TRBJ2-7	CSVEGVRDRGYEQYF